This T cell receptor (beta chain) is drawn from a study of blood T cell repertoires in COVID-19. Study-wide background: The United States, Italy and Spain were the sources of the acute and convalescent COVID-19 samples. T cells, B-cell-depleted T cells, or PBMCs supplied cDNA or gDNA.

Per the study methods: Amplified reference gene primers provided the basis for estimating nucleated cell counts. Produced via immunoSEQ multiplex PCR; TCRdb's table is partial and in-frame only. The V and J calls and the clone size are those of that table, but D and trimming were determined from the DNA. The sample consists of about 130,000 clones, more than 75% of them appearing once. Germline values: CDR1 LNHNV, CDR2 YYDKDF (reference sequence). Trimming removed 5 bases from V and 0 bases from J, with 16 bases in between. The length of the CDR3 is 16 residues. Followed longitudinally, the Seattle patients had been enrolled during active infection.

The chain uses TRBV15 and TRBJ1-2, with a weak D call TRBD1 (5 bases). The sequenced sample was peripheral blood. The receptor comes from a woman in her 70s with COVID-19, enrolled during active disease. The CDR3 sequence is CATSLGDVISNYGYTF. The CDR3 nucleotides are TGTGCCACCAGCTTAGGGGATGTTATATCTAACTATGGCTACACCTTC.